This entry is about one T cell receptor beta chain. Its antigen is as yet unknown. All gene names here are mouse names. The missing CDR3 end, 1 residue past where the read stops, is filled in from the germline J gene. Time point noted: mouse harvest day 14 after allogeneic transplant. Mouse grafts combined 10^7 T-cell-depleted bone marrow cells with 10^6 splenic CD5+ T cells. This sample is part of a study of tissue T cells after allogeneic stem cell transplantation. Study findings and constraints: Tissue-detected TCR repertoire was only partly captured by blood and spleen T cells. Alloreactivity or antigen specificity of tissue TCRs was not determined; some clones might be host cells. Anatomically similar tissues had similar TCR repertoires within each patient.

With 0 bases clipped from V and 4 bases from J, the junction kept 6 bases outside the gene matches. Germline lookup yields CDR1 FNHDT and CDR2 SITEND (reference sequence). The CDR3 runs 15 residues. TCRdb keeps only in-frame clones here, not all; method: immunoSEQ multiplex PCR. The repertoire holds about 5,100 clones, with almost 40% as singletons. J is TRBJ1-1 and V is TRBV19; the match to TRBD1 covers 7 bases. The sequencing sample was made of gut tissue. The sequence was obtained from a female BALB/c mouse given C57BL/6 T cells with graft-versus-host disease after an allogeneic hematopoietic cell transplant. The sequenced CDR3 bases are TGTGCCAGCAGTATAGAGAGCAGGGGGGCCACAGAAGTCTTC. Translated, it gives CASSIESRGATEVF. The full-length CDR3 reads as CASSIESRGATEVFF.